This TCR beta chain was sequenced for a study of Ad26.COV2.S vaccination and SARS-CoV-2 variants. Generated by immunoSEQ multiplex PCR, the TCRdb table keeps only in-frame clones and is missing some. The table shows 350,000 to 450,000 clones, with roughly 87% occurring only once. V lost 1 base, J lost 4 bases, and 11 bases lay in between. Germline V lookup: CDR1 SGHTA, CDR2 FQGNSA. The CDR3 contains 15 residues. Described treatment: roughly 19 received Ad26.COV2.S at low or high dose, single or two shots; about 5 received placebo; per-sample allocation not given. Following the first vaccine or placebo injection, samples were taken on day 63.

V usage is TRBV7-2 and J usage is TRBJ1-3, with D unresolved. The sample consisted of peripheral blood, taken in a trial of Ad26.COV2.S vaccine versus placebo. The sequence was collected from a person aged 18-65 years who received the Ad26.COV2.S COVID-19 vaccine or a placebo. The CDR3 DNA sequence: TGTGCCAGCAGCTTAGTGGTTGGTAGCGGAAACACCATATATTTT. Encoded protein: CASSLVVGSGNTIYF.